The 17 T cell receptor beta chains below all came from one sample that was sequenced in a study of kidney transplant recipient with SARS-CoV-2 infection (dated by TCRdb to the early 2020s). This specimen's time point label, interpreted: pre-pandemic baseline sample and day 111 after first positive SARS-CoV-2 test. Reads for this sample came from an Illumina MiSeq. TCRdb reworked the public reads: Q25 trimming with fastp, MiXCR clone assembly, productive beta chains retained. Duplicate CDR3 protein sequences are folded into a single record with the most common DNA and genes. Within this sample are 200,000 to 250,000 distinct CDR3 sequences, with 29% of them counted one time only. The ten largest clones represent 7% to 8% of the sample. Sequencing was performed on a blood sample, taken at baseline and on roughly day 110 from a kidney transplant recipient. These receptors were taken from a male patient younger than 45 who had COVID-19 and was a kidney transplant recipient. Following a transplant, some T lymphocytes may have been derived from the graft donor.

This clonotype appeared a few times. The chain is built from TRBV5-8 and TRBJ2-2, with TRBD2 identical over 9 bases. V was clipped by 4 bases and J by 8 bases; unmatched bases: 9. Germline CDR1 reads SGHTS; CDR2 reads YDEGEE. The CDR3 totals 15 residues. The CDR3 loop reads CASSRTGTSLGELFF. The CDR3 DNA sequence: TGTGCCAGCAGCCGAACCGGGACTAGCCTGGGGGAGCTGTTTTTT.

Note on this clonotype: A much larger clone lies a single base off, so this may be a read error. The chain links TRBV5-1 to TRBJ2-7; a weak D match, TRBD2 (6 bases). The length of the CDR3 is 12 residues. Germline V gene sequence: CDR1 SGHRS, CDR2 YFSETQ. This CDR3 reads CANSRESYEQYF. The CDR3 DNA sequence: TGCGCCAACAGCCGGGAGTCTTACGAGCAGTACTTC.

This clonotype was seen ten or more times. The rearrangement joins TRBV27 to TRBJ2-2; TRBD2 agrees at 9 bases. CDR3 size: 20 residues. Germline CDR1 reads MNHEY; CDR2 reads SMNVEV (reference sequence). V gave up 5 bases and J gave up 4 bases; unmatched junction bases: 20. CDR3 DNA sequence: TGTGCCAGCAGTCTACGCCCGCCAGGTTCGGAGCGGGAGGCCACCGGGGAGCTGTTTTTT. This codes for CASSLRPPGSEREATGELFF.

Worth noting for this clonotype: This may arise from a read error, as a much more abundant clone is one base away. The CDR3 sequence is CSSSSLQGYEQYF. For the CDR3, the DNA is TGTTCCAGCAGTTCCTTACAGGGCTACGAGCAGTACTTC. The rearrangement uses TRBV12-3 or TRBV12-4 and TRBJ2-7; possibly TRBD1 for D (6 bases). The CDR3 spans 13 residues.

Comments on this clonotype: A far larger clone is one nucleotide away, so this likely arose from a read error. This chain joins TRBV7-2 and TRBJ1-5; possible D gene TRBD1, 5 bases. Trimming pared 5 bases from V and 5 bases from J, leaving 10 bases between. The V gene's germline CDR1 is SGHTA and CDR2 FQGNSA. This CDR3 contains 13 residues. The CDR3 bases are TGTGCCAGCAGCCGTGGGGCGGATCAGCCCCAGCATTTT. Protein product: CASSRGADQPQHF.

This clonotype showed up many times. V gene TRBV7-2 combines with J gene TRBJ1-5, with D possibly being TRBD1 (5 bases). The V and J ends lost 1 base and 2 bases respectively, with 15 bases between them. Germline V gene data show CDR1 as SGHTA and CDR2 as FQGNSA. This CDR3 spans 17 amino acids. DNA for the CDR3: TGTGCCAGCAGCTTAGTGGCCTTCAGGGATGGCAATCAGCCCCAGCATTTT. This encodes CASSLVAFRDGNQPQHF.

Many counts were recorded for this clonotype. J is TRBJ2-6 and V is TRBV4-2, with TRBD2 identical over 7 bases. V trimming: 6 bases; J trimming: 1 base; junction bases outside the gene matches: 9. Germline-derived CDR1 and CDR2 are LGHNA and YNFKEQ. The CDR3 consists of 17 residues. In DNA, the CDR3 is TGTGCCAGCAGAAAAAGCGGGGATACTTCTGGGGCCAACGTCCTGACTTTC. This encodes CASRKSGDTSGANVLTF.

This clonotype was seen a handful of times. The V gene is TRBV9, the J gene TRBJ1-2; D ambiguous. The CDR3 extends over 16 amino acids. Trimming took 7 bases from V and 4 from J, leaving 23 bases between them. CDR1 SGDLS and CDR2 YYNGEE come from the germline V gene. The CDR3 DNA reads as TGTGCCAGCCTGACTACGTACTCAAGAAAGACCTATGGCTACACCTTC. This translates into CASLTTYSRKTYGYTF.

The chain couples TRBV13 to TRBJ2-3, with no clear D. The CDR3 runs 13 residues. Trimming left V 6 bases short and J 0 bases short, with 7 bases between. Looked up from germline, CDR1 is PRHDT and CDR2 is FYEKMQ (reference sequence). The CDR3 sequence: CASRAFSTDTQYF. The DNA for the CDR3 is TGTGCCAGCAGGGCCTTCAGCACAGATACGCAGTATTTT. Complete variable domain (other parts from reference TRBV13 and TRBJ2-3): AAGVIQSPRHLIKEKRETATLKCYPIPRHDTVYWYQQGPGQDPQFLISFYEKMQSDKGSIPDRFSAQQFSDYHSELNMSSLELGDSALYFCASRAFSTDTQYFGPGTRLTVL.

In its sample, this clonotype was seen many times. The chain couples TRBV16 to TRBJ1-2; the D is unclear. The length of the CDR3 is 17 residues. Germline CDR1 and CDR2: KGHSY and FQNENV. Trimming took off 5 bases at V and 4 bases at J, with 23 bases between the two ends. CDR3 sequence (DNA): TGTGCCAGCAGCGTGGACTCGGTCGTTAGAAAGACCTATGGCTACACCTTC. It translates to CASSVDSVVRKTYGYTF.

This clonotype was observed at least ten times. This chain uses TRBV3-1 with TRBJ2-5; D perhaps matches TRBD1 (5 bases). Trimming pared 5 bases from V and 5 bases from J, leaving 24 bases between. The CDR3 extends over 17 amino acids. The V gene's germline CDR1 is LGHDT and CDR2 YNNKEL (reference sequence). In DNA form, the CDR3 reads TGTGCCAGCAGCGGGGCTGATCCCATTTCTTTCTCTGAGACCCAGTACTTC. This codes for CASSGADPISFSETQYF.

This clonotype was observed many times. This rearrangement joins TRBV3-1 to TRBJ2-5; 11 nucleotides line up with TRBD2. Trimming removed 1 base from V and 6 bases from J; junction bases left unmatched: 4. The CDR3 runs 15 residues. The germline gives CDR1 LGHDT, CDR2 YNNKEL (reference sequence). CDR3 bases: TGTGCCAGCAGCCAAGCTAGCGGGAGGAGGCAGACCCAGTACTTC. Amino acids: CASSQASGRRQTQYF.

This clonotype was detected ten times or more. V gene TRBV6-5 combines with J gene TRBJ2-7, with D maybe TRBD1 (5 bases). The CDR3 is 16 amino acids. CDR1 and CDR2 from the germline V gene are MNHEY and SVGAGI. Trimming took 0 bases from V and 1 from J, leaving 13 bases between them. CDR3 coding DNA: TGTGCCAGCAGTTACTCGAACCCAGGGATGTCCTACGAGCAGTACTTC. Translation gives CASSYSNPGMSYEQYF.

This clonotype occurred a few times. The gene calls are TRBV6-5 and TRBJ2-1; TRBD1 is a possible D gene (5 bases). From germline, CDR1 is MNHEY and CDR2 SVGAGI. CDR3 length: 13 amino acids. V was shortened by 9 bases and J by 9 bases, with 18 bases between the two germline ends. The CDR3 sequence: CASASTEQGEQFF. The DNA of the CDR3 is TGTGCCAGTGCCTCCACCGAGCAGGGTGAGCAGTTCTTC.

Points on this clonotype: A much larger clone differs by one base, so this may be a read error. The chain's CDR3 is CASSFGTGFYGQYF. Written as DNA, the CDR3 is TGCGCCAGCAGCTTCGGGACAGGGTTCTACGGGCAGTACTTC. The chain couples TRBV5-1 to TRBJ2-7; TRBD1 matches 9 bases. CDR3 length: 14 residues. Germline V gene data show CDR1 as SGHRS and CDR2 as YFSETQ.

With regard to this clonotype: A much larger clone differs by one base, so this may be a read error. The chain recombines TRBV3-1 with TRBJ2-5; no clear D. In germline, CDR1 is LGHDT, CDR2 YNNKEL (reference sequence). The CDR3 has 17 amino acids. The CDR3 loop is CASSFGCPISFSETRYF. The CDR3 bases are TGTGCCAGCAGCTTCGGATGTCCCATTTCTTTCTCTGAGACCCGGTACTTC.

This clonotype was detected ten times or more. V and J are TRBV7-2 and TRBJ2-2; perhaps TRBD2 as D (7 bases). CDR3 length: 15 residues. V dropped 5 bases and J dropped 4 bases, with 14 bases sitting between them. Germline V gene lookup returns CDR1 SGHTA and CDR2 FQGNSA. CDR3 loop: CASSAVGGGTGELFF. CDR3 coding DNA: TGTGCCAGCAGCGCCGTGGGAGGGGGCACCGGGGAGCTGTTTTTT. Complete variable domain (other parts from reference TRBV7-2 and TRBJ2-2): GAGVSQSPSNKVTEKGKDVELRCDPISGHTALYWYRQSLGQGLEFLIYFQGNSAPDKSGLPSDRFSAERTGGSVSTLTIQRTQQEDSAVYLCASSAVGGGTGELFFGEGSRLTVL.